This TCR beta chain was documented in a study of patients and donors after allogeneic stem cell transplantation. The germline V gene has CDR1 SEHNR and CDR2 FQNEAQ (reference sequence). This CDR3 is 13 amino acids long. Trimming removed 3 bases at V and 0 bases at J, with 5 bases between. Each CDR3 protein is one row after TCRdb ran MiXCR on the RT-PCR reads. The top ten clones hold less than 80% of a sample with roughly 40,000 distinct CDR3 sequences, about 31% of them seen once. In its sample, this clonotype was seen many times. The chain links TRBV7-9 to TRBJ1-2; no firm D call. The material sequenced was blood, either unsorted or a sorted T cell fraction (not recorded which). This TCR derives from a human donor who was either an allogeneic HSCT recipient or a stem cell or donor lymphocyte infusion donor (not recorded which). It is not recorded whose cells these are; they may come from a transplant donor. The CDR3 reads CASSFRTNYGYTF. The CDR3 coding sequence is TGTGCCAGCAGCTTTAGAACTAACTATGGCTACACCTTC.